Below, 27 T cell receptor beta chains from the same sample are listed, as sequenced in a study of T cell responses to AZD1222 COVID-19 vaccine. Data came from immunoSEQ multiplex PCR; TCRdb stores just in-frame clones and leaves some out. The data show 95,000 to 150,000 clones, around 87% seen once. The sequenced sample was peripheral blood, obtained on day 0 of AZD1222 vaccination. The source of these receptors is an adult in good health.

The gene calls are TRBV11-2 and TRBJ2-5, with 10 bases that match TRBD2. Trimming at V came to 3 bases and at J to 1 base, leaving 11 bases not matched to a gene. The CDR3 loop spans 18 amino acids. CDR1 and CDR2 (germline): SGHAT, FQNNGV. The CDR3 reads CASSFGLAGVKIQETQYF. CDR3 coding DNA: TGTGCCAGCAGCTTCGGGCTAGCGGGGGTGAAAATCCAAGAGACCCAGTACTTC.

The chain links TRBV6-5 to TRBJ1-1; no reliable D call. CDR1 MNHEY and CDR2 SVGAGI come from the germline V gene. Trimming cost V 6 bases and J 11 bases, with 10 bases left between them. The CDR3 is made up of 10 amino acids. The DNA of the CDR3 is TGTGCCAGCAGCGTAGAGCGGGCTTTCTTT. This sequence encodes CASSVERAFF.

J is TRBJ1-4 and V is TRBV5-1, with 8 bases matching TRBD1. Losses at the gene ends were 5 bases for V and 8 bases for J; bases not matched to a gene: 8. The CDR3 spans 14 residues. The germline CDR1 and CDR2 sequences are SGHRS and YFSETQ. The CDR3, as DNA: TGCGCCAGCAGTTCAGACAGGGGTTCCGAAAAACTGTTTTTT. Its protein is CASSSDRGSEKLFF.

This clone was seen a single time. The V call is TRBV6-1, the J call TRBJ1-4; D is ambiguous. Germline V gives CDR1 MNHNS, CDR2 SASEGT. Trimming left V 3 bases short and J 5 bases short, with 4 bases between. This CDR3 region has 12 residues. The CDR3 sequence is CASSDTNEKLFF. DNA for the CDR3: TGTGCCAGCAGTGACACGAATGAAAAACTGTTTTTT.

The V and J genes are TRBV7-3 and TRBJ1-2; no reliable D call. V was shortened by 3 bases and J by 8 bases, with 13 bases between the two germline ends. The CDR3 sequence is 13 residues long. Germline CDR1 and CDR2: SGHTA and FQGTGA. The chain's CDR3 is CASSFGGSLGYTF. CDR3 in DNA: TGTGCCAGCAGCTTCGGAGGTTCTCTGGGCTACACCTTC.

The rearrangement joins TRBV28 to TRBJ1-6; the D is unclear. This CDR3 is built from 15 residues. V was clipped by 5 bases and J by 10 bases, with 18 bases between them. Germline V CDR1 and CDR2: MDHEN, SYDVKM. CDR3 protein: CASSEEGSGNSPLHF. The DNA of the CDR3 is TGTGCCAGCAGTGAAGAGGGTAGCGGTAACTCACCCCTCCACTTT.

The chain has TRBV7-8 and TRBJ1-3; TRBD1 matches 9 bases. From germline, CDR1 is SGHVS and CDR2 FQNEAQ. Germline trimming cut 5 bases from V and 0 bases from J; bases unmatched to any gene: 14. This CDR3 region has 19 residues. CDR3 protein: CASSLRTGAATSSGNTIYF. CDR3 DNA sequence: TGTGCCAGCAGCCTAAGGACAGGGGCCGCGACTAGCTCTGGAAACACCATATATTTT. The full variable domain, its missing parts supplied by reference TRBV7-8 and TRBJ1-3, is GAGVSQSPRYKVAKRGQDVALRCDPISGHVSLFWYQQALGQGPEFLTYFQNEAQLDKSGLPSDRFFAERPEGSVSTLKIQRTQQEDSAVYLCASSLRTGAATSSGNTIYFGEGSWLTVV.

CDR3 in amino acids: CASSRLAGEVGELFF. The CDR3 DNA sequence: TGCGCCAGCTCAAGACTAGCGGGGGAGGTCGGGGAGCTGTTTTTT. V is TRBV10-2 and J is TRBJ2-2, with 12 bases identical to TRBD2. With V trimmed by 8 bases and J by 7 bases, 8 bases remained unmatched. The CDR3 runs 15 residues. In germline, CDR1 is WSHSY, CDR2 SAAADI.

This clone was seen once. V is TRBV6-4 and J is TRBJ1-5; TRBD1 is a possible D gene (6 bases). Trimming removed 3 bases at V and 7 bases at J, with 16 bases between. Germline CDR1 MRHNA, CDR2 SNTAGT. The CDR3 consists of 15 residues. The CDR3, as DNA: TGTGCCAGCAGTGAAATATGGACAGAAGAACAGCCCCAGCATTTT. Translating it yields CASSEIWTEEQPQHF.

The rearrangement uses TRBV6-2 or TRBV6-3 and TRBJ2-1; D may correspond to TRBD1 or TRBD2 (5 bases each). The CDR3 has 15 amino acids. With 7 bases removed from V and 3 bases from J, the gap between germline ends came to 16 bases. Germline CDR1 is MNHEY and CDR2 is SVGEGT. CDR3 amino acids: CASIPSGASYNEQFF. DNA for the CDR3: TGTGCCAGCATCCCCTCCGGGGCAAGCTACAATGAGCAGTTCTTC.

The chain recombines TRBV25-1 with TRBJ1-1; the D gene is possibly TRBD1 (6 bases). Between the trimmed V and J ends, which lost 6 bases and 6 bases, there was a span of 20 bases. The CDR3 sequence is 15 residues long. The germline CDR1 and CDR2 sequences are MGHDK and SYGVNS. The CDR3 loop reads CASRYFRDKFPEAFF. The CDR3 DNA is TGTGCCAGCAGGTACTTCCGGGACAAATTTCCTGAAGCTTTCTTT.

The V and J genes are TRBV6-2 or TRBV6-3 and TRBJ2-7, with D possibly called TRBD1 or TRBD2 (5 bases each). This CDR3 contains 12 residues. Germline V lookup: CDR1 MNHEY, CDR2 SVGEGT. Trimming pared 6 bases from V and 12 bases from J, leaving 18 bases between. DNA for the CDR3: TGTGCCAGCAGCTCCCTAGCTGGGGGAAGGTACTTC. This translates into CASSSLAGGRYF.

The rearrangement uses TRBV4-3 and TRBJ2-1; D not resolved. The germline V gene encodes CDR1 LGHNA and CDR2 YSLEER. The V gene lost 0 bases and the J gene lost 8 bases, with 14 bases spanning the gap. The CDR3 length is 15 residues. The CDR3 DNA sequence: TGCGCCAGCAGCCAAGATCTGGGCGGCCACGATGAGCAGTTCTTC. Its protein product is CASSQDLGGHDEQFF.

This sequence joins TRBV19 and TRBJ2-5; D ambiguous. The CDR3 consists of 12 residues. Trimming took 5 bases from V and 3 from J, leaving 7 bases between them. Per germline, CDR1 LNHDA and CDR2 SQIVND (reference sequence). The CDR3 region is CASSVGKETQYF. In nucleotides, the CDR3 is TGTGCCAGTAGTGTTGGAAAAGAGACCCAGTACTTC. The variable domain in full, with the rest retrieved from reference TRBV19 and TRBJ2-5, is DGGITQSPKYLFRKEGQNVTLSCEQNLNHDAMYWYRQDPGQGLRLIYYSQIVNDFQKGDIAEGYSVSREKKESFPLTVTSAQKNPTAFYLCASSVGKETQYFGPGTRLLVL.

This chain joins TRBV13 and TRBJ1-1; D possibly corresponds to TRBD1 (6 bases). Trimming cost V 7 bases and J 2 bases, with 14 bases left between them. Germline-derived CDR1 and CDR2 are PRHDT and FYEKMQ (reference sequence). The CDR3 extends over 14 amino acids. Here the CDR3 DNA reads TGTGCCAGCACCCGGGGACATACCAACACTGAAGCTTTCTTT. It encodes CASTRGHTNTEAFF.

The chain combines TRBV4-1 with TRBJ2-2; D not certain. The CDR3 has 15 residues. Trimming pared 5 bases from V and 6 bases from J, leaving 16 bases between. Germline CDR1 MGHRA, CDR2 YSYEKL. The CDR3: CASSSRTSVPGELFF. CDR3 nucleotides: TGCGCCAGCAGCTCAAGGACCAGCGTTCCCGGGGAGCTGTTTTTT.

This chain links TRBV18 with TRBJ1-5, with D perhaps matching TRBD1 (5 bases). Germline CDR1 and CDR2: KGHSH and LQKENI. This CDR3 comprises 13 residues. V lost 4 bases and J 4 bases, leaving 8 bases between the germline ends. The CDR3 sequence: CASSLNRNQPQHF. CDR3 sequence (DNA): TGTGCCAGCTCACTCAACAGGAATCAGCCCCAGCATTTT.

The chain carries TRBV2 and TRBJ2-7, with D possibly matching TRBD1 (5 bases). The CDR3 runs 13 residues. Trimming pared 7 bases from V and 3 bases from J, leaving 13 bases between. The germline V gene encodes CDR1 SNHLY and CDR2 FYNNEI. The CDR3 loop is CASTTQGVYEQYF. Here the CDR3 DNA reads TGTGCCAGCACTACCCAAGGGGTCTACGAGCAGTACTTC. Filled out from reference TRBV2 and TRBJ2-7, the complete variable domain reads EPEVTQTPSHQVTQMGQEVILRCVPISNHLYFYWYRQILGQKVEFLVSFYNNEISEKSEIFDDQFSVERPDGSNFTLKIRSTKLEDSAMYFCASTTQGVYEQYFGPGTRLTVT.

The chain joins TRBV3-1 (or the pseudogene TRBV3-2) to TRBJ1-3, with TRBD1 matching over 10 bases. Trimming removed 1 base from V and 0 bases from J; junction bases left unmatched: 12. This CDR3 comprises 20 residues. Germline V CDR1 and CDR2: LGHDT, YNNKEL (reference sequence). The CDR3 nucleotides are TGTGCCAGCAGCCAAGCCTGGGGACAACGGACAGGGGGCTCTGGAAACACCATATATTTT. Translating gives CASSQAWGQRTGGSGNTIYF.

Comments on this clone: The junction shows a germline mismatch at one end, possibly a read error. The chain links TRBV11-2 to TRBJ1-2; 7 bases match TRBD1. There are 13 residues in the CDR3. Germline assignment: CDR1 SGHAT and CDR2 FQNNGV. In nucleotides, the CDR3 is TGTGCCAGCAGCTTAGTTGCAGGGGGTCGGGCCCGCTTC. This gives the protein CASSLVAGGRARF. Complete variable domain (other parts from reference TRBV11-2 and TRBJ1-2): EAGVAQSPRYKIIEKRQSVAFWCNPISGHATLYWYQQILGQGPKLLIQFQNNGVVDDSQLPKDRFSAERLKGVDSTLKIQPAKLEDSAVYLCASSLVAGGRARFGSGTRLTVV.

This chain joins TRBV15 and TRBJ1-4; D is ambiguous. Germline assignment: CDR1 LNHNV and CDR2 YYDKDF (reference sequence). Trimming removed 5 bases from V and 5 bases from J, with 21 bases in between. The CDR3 totals 17 residues. CDR3 DNA sequence: TGTGCCACCAGCCCCCTACGGAAGGCGGGTAAAAATGAAAAACTGTTTTTT. As protein: CATSPLRKAGKNEKLFF.

This rearrangement joins TRBV4-1 to TRBJ1-2, with 7 nucleotides matching TRBD1. The germline CDR1 and CDR2 sequences are MGHRA and YSYEKL. The V segment lost 3 bases and the J segment 9 bases; nucleotides outside the gene matches: 10. CDR3 length: 14 residues. The CDR3, as DNA: TGCGCCAGCAGCCAGCCCCGTTCAGGGGGTAGCTACACCTTC. Translating it yields CASSQPRSGGSYTF.

The genes are TRBV27 and TRBJ1-5; D not certain. The CDR3 has 13 residues. Germline CDR1 is MNHEY and CDR2 is SMNVEV (reference sequence). With 11 bases removed from V and 0 bases from J, the gap between germline ends came to 11 bases. This CDR3 reads CACGLYSNQPQHF. Written as DNA, the CDR3 is TGTGCCTGCGGGCTTTATAGCAATCAGCCCCAGCATTTT.

This clone was recorded a few times. The V call is TRBV2, the J call TRBJ1-2; TRBD1 is a possible D gene (5 bases). V lost 8 bases and J lost 8, with 12 bases in between. There are 11 residues in the CDR3. Germline CDR1 and CDR2: SNHLY and FYNNEI. Here the CDR3 DNA reads TGTGCCAGCGGTAGGGGCCACGGCTACACCTTC. This encodes CASGRGHGYTF. Looking up the rest from reference TRBV2 and TRBJ1-2 gives the full variable domain: EPEVTQTPSHQVTQMGQEVILRCVPISNHLYFYWYRQILGQKVEFLVSFYNNEISEKSEIFDDQFSVERPDGSNFTLKIRSTKLEDSAMYFCASGRGHGYTFGSGTRLTVV.

The chain combines TRBV5-1 with TRBJ2-2; maybe TRBD1 (6 bases). V lost 5 bases and J lost 2, with 10 bases in between. CDR3 size: 14 residues. The germline V gene encodes CDR1 SGHRS and CDR2 YFSETQ. The CDR3 sequence: CASSLDSNTGELFF. The DNA for the CDR3 is TGCGCCAGCAGTCTGGACAGTAACACCGGGGAGCTGTTTTTT.

V usage is TRBV20-1 and J usage is TRBJ2-1; the D is unclear. The CDR3 runs 11 residues. The ends were cut back, 6 bases at V and 7 bases at J, with 10 bases in the middle. Germline-derived CDR1 and CDR2 are DFQATT and SNEGSKA (reference sequence). The chain's CDR3 is CSASLGNEQFF. CDR3 in DNA: TGCAGTGCGTCTCTGGGGAATGAGCAGTTCTTC.

The gene calls are TRBV4-2 and TRBJ1-2; tentative D call: TRBD1 (6 bases). With 4 bases removed from V and 1 base from J, the gap between germline ends came to 13 bases. Germline V gives CDR1 LGHNA, CDR2 YNFKEQ. The CDR3 extends over 15 amino acids. CDR3 nucleotide sequence: TGTGCCAGCAGCCCCTTAGGGGGGGGTAACTATGGCTACACCTTC. The encoded protein is CASSPLGGGNYGYTF.